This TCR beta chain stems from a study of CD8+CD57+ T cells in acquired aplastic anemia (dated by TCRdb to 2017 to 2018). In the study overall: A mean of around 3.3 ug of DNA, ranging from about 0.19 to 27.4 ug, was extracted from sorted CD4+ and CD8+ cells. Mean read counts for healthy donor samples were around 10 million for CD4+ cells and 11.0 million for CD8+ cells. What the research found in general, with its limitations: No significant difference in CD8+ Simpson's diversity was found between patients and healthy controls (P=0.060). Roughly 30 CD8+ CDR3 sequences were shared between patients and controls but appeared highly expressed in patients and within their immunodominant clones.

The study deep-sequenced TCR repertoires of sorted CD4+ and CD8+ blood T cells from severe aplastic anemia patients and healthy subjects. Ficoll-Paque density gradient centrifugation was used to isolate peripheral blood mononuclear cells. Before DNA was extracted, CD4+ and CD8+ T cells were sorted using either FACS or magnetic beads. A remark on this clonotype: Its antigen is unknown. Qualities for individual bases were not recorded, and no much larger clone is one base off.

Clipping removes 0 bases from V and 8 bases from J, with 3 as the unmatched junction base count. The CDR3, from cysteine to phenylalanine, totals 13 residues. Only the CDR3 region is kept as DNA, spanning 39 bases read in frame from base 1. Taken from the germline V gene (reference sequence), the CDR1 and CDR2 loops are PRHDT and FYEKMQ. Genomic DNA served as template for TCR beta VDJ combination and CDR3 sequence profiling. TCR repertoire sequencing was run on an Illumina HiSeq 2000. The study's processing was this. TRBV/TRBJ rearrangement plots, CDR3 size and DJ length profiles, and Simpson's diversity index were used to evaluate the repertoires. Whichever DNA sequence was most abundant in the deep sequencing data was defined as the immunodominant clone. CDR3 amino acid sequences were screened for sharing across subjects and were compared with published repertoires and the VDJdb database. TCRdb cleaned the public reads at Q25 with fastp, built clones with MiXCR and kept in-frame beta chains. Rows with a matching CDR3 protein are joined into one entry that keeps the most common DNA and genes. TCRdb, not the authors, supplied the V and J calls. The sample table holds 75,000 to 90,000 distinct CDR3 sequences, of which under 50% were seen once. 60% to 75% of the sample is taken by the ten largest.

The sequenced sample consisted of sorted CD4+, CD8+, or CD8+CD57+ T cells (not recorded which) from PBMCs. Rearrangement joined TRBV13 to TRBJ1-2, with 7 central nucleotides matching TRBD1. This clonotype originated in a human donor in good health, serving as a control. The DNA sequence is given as TGTGCCAGCAGCTTAGGACAGGGGTCGGGCTACACCTTC. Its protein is CASSLGQGSGYTF.